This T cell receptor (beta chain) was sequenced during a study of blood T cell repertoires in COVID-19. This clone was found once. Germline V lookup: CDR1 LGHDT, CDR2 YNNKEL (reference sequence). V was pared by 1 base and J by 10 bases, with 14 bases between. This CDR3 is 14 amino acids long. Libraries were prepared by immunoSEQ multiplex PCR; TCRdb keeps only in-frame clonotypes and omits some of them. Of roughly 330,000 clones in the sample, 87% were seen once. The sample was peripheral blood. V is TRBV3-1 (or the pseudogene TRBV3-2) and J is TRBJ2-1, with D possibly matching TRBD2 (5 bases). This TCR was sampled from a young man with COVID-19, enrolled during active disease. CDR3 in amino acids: CASSQGFEGREQFF. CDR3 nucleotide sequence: TGTGCCAGCAGCCAAGGATTTGAGGGCAGGGAGCAGTTCTTC.